This entry describes one T cell receptor beta chain. Antigen specificity is unknown. The germline gene is not matched at one end of the junction; a read error may be the cause. The germline CDR1 and CDR2 sequences are LGHDT and YNNKEL (reference sequence). CDR3 length: 11 amino acids. TCRdb keeps only in-frame clones here, not all; method: immunoSEQ multiplex PCR. The sample has almost 20,000 clones; around 81% are singletons. This entry is derived from a study of CD4 T cells in relation to SARS-CoV-2 and coronaviruses. Unexposed donor CD4+ T cells date from about 2011-2018, before the COVID-19 pandemic. After roughly ten days of culture, CD4+ T cells were isolated.

The clonotype comes from a human donor in good health. V gene TRBV3-1 (or the pseudogene TRBV3-2) combines with J gene TRBJ2-2; D may correspond to TRBD1 or TRBD2 (5 bases each). Material: CD4+ T cells from PBMCs, cultured in vitro. The CDR3 nucleotides are TGCCGCTTGGGACGGGCCGGGGAGCTGTTTTTT. Amino acids: CRLGRAGELFF.